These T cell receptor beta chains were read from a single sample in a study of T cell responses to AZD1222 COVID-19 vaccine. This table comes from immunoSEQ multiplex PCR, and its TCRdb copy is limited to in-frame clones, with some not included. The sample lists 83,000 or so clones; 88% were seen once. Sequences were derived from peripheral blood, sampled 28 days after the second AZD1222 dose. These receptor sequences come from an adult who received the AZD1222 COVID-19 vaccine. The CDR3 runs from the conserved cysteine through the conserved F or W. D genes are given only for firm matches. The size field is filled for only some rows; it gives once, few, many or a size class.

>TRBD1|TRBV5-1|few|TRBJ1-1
TGCGCCAGCAGCTTGTCGGGACAGGCCACTGAAGCTTTCTTT
CASSLSGQATEAFF
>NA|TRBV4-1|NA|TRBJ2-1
TGCGCCAGCAGCCTCCAAGGGGGAACCTACAATGAGCAGTTCTTC
CASSLQGGTYNEQFF
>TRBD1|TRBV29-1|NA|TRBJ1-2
TGCAGCGTGGGTACAGGGGTCAACTATGGCTACACCTTC
CSVGTGVNYGYTF
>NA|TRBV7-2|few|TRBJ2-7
TGTGCCAGCAGCTCTGGCCTATACTCCTACGAGCAGTACTTC
CASSSGLYSYEQYF
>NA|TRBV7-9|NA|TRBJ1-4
TGTGCCAGCAGCTCTCGGACGAGGTTAGAACTGTTTTTT
CASSSRTRLELFF
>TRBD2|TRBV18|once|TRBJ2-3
TGTGCCAGCTCACCACCGACCGGGACTAAGGTAGATACGCAGTATTTT
CASSPPTGTKVDTQYF
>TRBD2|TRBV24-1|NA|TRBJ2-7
TGTGCCACCAGTGATTTTCTAGCGGAAGCCTACGAGCAGTACTTC
CATSDFLAEAYEQYF
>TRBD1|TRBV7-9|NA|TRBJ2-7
TGTGCCAGCAGCCCGGGGACAGACGAGCAGTACTTC
CASSPGTDEQYF
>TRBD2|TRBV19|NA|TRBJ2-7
TGTGCCACCAAGGGCCTTAGCGGGGAGTCCTACGAGCAGTACTTC
CATKGLSGESYEQYF
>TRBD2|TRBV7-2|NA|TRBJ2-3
TGTGCCAGCAGCCGGAGTAGCGGGCTCACAGATACGCAGTATTTT
CASSRSSGLTDTQYF
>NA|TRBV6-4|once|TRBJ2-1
TGTGCCAGCGGAGGGACGAACAATGAGCAGTTCTTC
CASGGTNNEQFF
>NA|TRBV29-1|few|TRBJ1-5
TGCAGCGTTGAGATTGGGGGAGAAGAGCCCCAGCATTTT
CSVEIGGEEPQHF
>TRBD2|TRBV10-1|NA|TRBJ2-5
TGCGCCAGCAGCCGGACTAGCGGTCAGGAGACCCAGTACTTC
CASSRTSGQETQYF
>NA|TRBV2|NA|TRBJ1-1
TGTGCCAGCAGTGAGCACACTGAAGCTTTCTTT
CASSEHTEAFF
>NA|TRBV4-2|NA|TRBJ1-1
TGTGCCAGCAGCCAAATAACGGGCGGCCGGGGGGAAAACACTGAAGCTTTCTTT
CASSQITGGRGENTEAFF
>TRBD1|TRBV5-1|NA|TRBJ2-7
TGCGCCAGCAGCTTGGCAGTGGGAGACAGGGCGCTACCCTACGAGCAGTACTTC
CASSLAVGDRALPYEQYF
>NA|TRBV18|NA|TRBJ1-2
TGTGCCAGCTCACCCGCACGGGGTGGTGGCTACACCTTC
CASSPARGGGYTF
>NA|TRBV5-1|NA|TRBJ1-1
TGCGCCAGCAGCTTGGGGACAGAGAACACTGAAGCTTTCTTT
CASSLGTENTEAFF
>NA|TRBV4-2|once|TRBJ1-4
TGTGCCAGCAGCCAAGACAGGGGCGCCTATGAAAAACTGTTTTTT
CASSQDRGAYEKLFF
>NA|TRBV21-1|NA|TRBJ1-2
TGTGCCAGCAGCTCTCGGGACAGGGAGTACTATGGCTACACCTTC
CASSSRDREYYGYTF
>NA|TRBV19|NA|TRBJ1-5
TGTGCCAGTAGTAGCGGCAGACCCACAAACAATCCTAGCAATCAGCCCCAGCATTTT
CASSSGRPTNNPSNQPQHF
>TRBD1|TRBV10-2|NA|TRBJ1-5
TGCGCCACCGCTTCGGGGGACAGGGGCAATCAGCCCCAGCATTTT
CATASGDRGNQPQHF
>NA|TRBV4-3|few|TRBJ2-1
TGCGCCAGCAGCCAAGTTTCCGGGAGTGAGGGGAATGAGCAGTTCTTC
CASSQVSGSEGNEQFF
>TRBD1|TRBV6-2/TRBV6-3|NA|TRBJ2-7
TGTGCCAGCAGTGGAGCCGGGACAGGGGGTGTCGACGAGCAGTACTTC
CASSGAGTGGVDEQYF
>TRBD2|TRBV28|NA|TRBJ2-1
TGTGCCAGCAGTTTAGCGGGAGTCAGTTACAATGAGCAGTTCTTC
CASSLAGVSYNEQFF
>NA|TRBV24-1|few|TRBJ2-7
TGTGCCACCAGTTCAGGACAGGAGGGTTACGAGCAGTACTTC
CATSSGQEGYEQYF
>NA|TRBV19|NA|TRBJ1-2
TGTGCCAGTAGTGGAGGGGATGGCTACACCTTC
CASSGGDGYTF
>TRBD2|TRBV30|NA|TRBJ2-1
TGTGCCGGGGGGACTAGCGGGAGATCCACTGAGCAGTTCTTC
CAGGTSGRSTEQFF
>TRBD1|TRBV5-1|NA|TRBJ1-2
TGCGCCAGCAGCTGGGACAGGGTCGGCTACACCTTC
CASSWDRVGYTF
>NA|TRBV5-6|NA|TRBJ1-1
TGTGCCAGCAGCTTTGGGACACGGTCTGAAGCTTTCTTT
CASSFGTRSEAFF
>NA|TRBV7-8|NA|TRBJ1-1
TGTGCCAGCAGCTTCTTTGGACAGCATGAAGCTTTCTTT
CASSFFGQHEAFF
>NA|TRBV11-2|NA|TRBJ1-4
TGTGCCAGCAGCCTCGCTTATGAGGTGAGAGGTGAAAAACTGTTTTTT
CASSLAYEVRGEKLFF
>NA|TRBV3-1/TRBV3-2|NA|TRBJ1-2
TGTGCCAGCAGCCAAATCTATGGCTACACCTTC
CASSQIYGYTF
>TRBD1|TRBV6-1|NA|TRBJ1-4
TGTGCCAGCAGTGAAGGGGGGACAGGGAACGAAAAACTGTTTTTT
CASSEGGTGNEKLFF
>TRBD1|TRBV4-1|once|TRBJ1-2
TGCGCCAGCAGCCAAGATCCCAGGGGGGACTATGGCTACACCTTC
CASSQDPRGDYGYTF
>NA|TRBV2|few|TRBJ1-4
TGTGCCAGCAGTGTTGTAAATGAAAAACTGTTTTTT
CASSVVNEKLFF
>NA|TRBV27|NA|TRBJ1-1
TGTGCCAGCAGTGGACACGCGAACACTGAAGCTTTCTTT
CASSGHANTEAFF
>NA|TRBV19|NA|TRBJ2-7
TGTGCCAGTAGTATCGGGCGGCACGAGCAGTACTTC
CASSIGRHEQYF
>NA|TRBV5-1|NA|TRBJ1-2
TGCGCCAGCAGCCCCTTGAGAGGGGCCATCTATGGCTACACCTTC
CASSPLRGAIYGYTF
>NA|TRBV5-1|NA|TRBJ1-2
TGCGCCAGCAGACAACAGGGCCCATATGGCTACACCTTC
CASRQQGPYGYTF
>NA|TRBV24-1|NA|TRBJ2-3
TGTGCCACCAGTATTGCTAGTCCCGATACGCAGTATTTT
CATSIASPDTQYF
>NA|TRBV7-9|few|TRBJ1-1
TGTGCCAGCAGCTTAGCGGAAACAACTGAAGCTTTCTTT
CASSLAETTEAFF
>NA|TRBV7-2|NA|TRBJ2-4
TGTGCCAGCAGACCTACTTGGGGAAACATTCAGTACTTC
CASRPTWGNIQYF
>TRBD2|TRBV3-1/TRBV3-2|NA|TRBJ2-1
TGTGCCAGCAGCCAAGATCGGCTAGCGGGAGGGGTCTTCAATGAGCAGTTCTTC
CASSQDRLAGGVFNEQFF
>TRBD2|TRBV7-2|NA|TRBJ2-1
TGTGCCAGCAGCTTAGGGCTAGCGGGAGGAAACTTAACCTACAATGAGCAGTTCTTC
CASSLGLAGGNLTYNEQFF
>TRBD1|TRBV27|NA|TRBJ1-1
TGTGCCAGCAGCGTCGGGACAGGGGTAAACACTGAAGCTTTCTTT
CASSVGTGVNTEAFF